Presented here are 3 T cell receptor beta chains from one specimen sequenced in a study of human T cells and chemical hapten exposure. TCRdb redid the calling of the RACE reads with MiXCR, one entry per CDR3 protein. The profile shows about 69,000 distinct CDR3 sequences, approximately 10% of them singletons. Indicated time point: patch test 2, 6 weeks after DPC sensitization. Treatment of the sample: therapeutic diphenylcyclopropenone sensitization with weekly scalp DPC. The specimen comprised whole blood, sampled in connection with sensitization to the hapten diphenylcyclopropenone (DPC). Every receptor here comes from a woman in her forties or fifties with alopecia areata. Some clones in this sample may be carry-over from other donors' samples.

The sample holds many counts of this clonotype. V usage is TRBV5-1 and J usage is TRBJ2-3; TRBD1 matches at 7 bases. With V trimmed by 1 base and J by 4 bases, 9 bases remained unmatched. CDR3 length equals 16 residues. Germline CDR1 is SGHRS and CDR2 is YFSETQ. The DNA of the CDR3 is TGCGCCAGCAGCTTGCCCTACAGGGGCGGGTCAGATACGCAGTATTTT. It yields the protein CASSLPYRGGSDTQYF. Full variable domain (remainder filled in from reference TRBV5-1 and TRBJ2-3): KAGVTQTPRYLIKTRGQQVTLSCSPISGHRSVSWYQQTPGQGLQFLFEYFSETQRNKGNFPGRFSGRQFSNSRSEMNVSTLELGDSALYLCASSLPYRGGSDTQYFGPGTRLTVL.

The V call is TRBV7-9, the J call TRBJ2-2; no reliable D call. The CDR3 is made up of 16 amino acids. The V gene lost 2 bases and the J gene lost 0 bases, with 10 bases spanning the gap. Germline V gene lookup returns CDR1 SEHNR and CDR2 FQNEAQ (reference sequence). The CDR3: CASSLSQAPNTGELFF. The CDR3 nucleotides read TGTGCCAGCAGCTTAAGTCAGGCGCCGAACACCGGGGAGCTGTTTTTT. Drawing the rest from reference TRBV7-9 and TRBJ2-2, the complete variable domain is DTGVSQNPRHKITKRGQNVTFRCDPISEHNRLYWYRQTLGQGPEFLTYFQNEAQLEKSRLLSDRFSAERPKGSFSTLEIQRTEQGDSAMYLCASSLSQAPNTGELFFGEGSRLTVL.

This chain uses TRBV12-3 or TRBV12-4 with TRBJ2-3, with a weak D call TRBD1 (6 bases). The CDR3 loop spans 15 amino acids. V lost 7 bases and J lost 2, with 16 bases in between. The CDR3 DNA reads TGTGCCAGCACTATCGGGACAATCTTCACAGATACGCAGTATTTT. Amino acid sequence: CASTIGTIFTDTQYF.